This T cell receptor beta chain was captured by sequencing in a study of cytomegalovirus exposure and HLA in healthy donors. The CDR3 totals 17 residues. Looked up from germline, CDR1 is SGHNT and CDR2 is YYREEE (reference sequence). V was shortened by 1 base and J by 6 bases, with 19 bases between the two germline ends. The PCR made use of 60 Vbeta and 13 Jbeta primers. Only in-frame clones appear in the TCRdb table, and some are missing; sequencing was by immunoSEQ multiplex PCR. The sample lists roughly 160,000 clones; roughly 70% were seen once. The chain has TRBV5-4 and TRBJ2-2, with TRBD1 as a possible D gene (7 bases). Sequenced: PBMCs. The clonotype comes from a woman younger than 45 in good health and CMV-seronegative. CDR3 sequence reads: CASSLRFRGDGPGELFF. The CDR3 region has the DNA TGTGCCAGCAGCTTGCGGTTCAGGGGGGATGGTCCCGGGGAGCTGTTTTTT.